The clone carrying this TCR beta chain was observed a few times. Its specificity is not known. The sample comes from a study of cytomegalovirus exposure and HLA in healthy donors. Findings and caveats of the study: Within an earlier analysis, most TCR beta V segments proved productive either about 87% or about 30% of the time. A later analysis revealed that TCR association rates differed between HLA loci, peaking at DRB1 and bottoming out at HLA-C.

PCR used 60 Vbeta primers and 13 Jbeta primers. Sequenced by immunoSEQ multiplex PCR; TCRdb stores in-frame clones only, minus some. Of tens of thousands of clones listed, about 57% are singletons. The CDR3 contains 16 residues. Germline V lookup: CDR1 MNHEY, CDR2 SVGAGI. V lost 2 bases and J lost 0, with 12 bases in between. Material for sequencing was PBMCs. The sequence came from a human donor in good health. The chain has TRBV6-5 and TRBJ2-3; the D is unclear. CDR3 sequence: CASSYDFKRSTDTQYF. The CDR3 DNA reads TGTGCCAGCAGTTACGATTTCAAGAGAAGCACAGATACGCAGTATTTT.